These 18 T cell receptor beta chains share one sample of origin, sequenced in a study of chemoradiotherapy in HPV16-positive cancers. The data were produced by immunoSEQ multiplex PCR, yet TCRdb's version contains in-frame clones alone and is incomplete. The data hold 53,000 or so clones, with roughly nine tenths observed a single time. Sequencing used blood, obtained from a patient who underwent chemoradiotherapy. The receptors come from a human donor with HPV-associated anogenital cancer.

This clone appeared once. The chain combines TRBV29-1 with TRBJ2-1; 9 nucleotides match TRBD1. This CDR3 is built from 14 residues. Germline V lookup: CDR1 SQVTM, CDR2 ANQGSEA. V trimming: 4 bases; J trimming: 6 bases; junction bases outside the gene matches: 7. The DNA for the CDR3 is TGCAGCGTTGGGCGGACAGGGGCCTCCAATGAGCAGTTCTTC. Residues: CSVGRTGASNEQFF.

This chain connects TRBV10-1 to TRBJ2-3; D gene uncertain. V shed 6 bases and J shed 4 bases, with 8 bases lying between them. Germline V gene sequence: CDR1 WNHNN, CDR2 SYGVQD (reference sequence). The CDR3 runs to 12 residues. In DNA, the CDR3 is TGCGCCAGCAGGGGCGGCTCAGATACGCAGTATTTT. This sequence encodes CASRGGSDTQYF.

J is TRBJ2-3 and V is TRBV6-5; 7 bases fit TRBD1. The CDR3 contains 12 residues. Germline V gene lookup returns CDR1 MNHEY and CDR2 SVGAGI. With V trimmed by 5 bases and J by 4 bases, 0 bases remained unmatched. The CDR3 DNA sequence: TGTGCCAGCAGTACAGGGGCAGATACGCAGTATTTT. This gives the protein CASSTGADTQYF.

This clone has a single count. The chain links TRBV6-6 to TRBJ1-4; TRBD1 agrees at 9 bases. This CDR3 is built from 16 residues. V dropped 6 bases and J dropped 0; count of bases not matched to a gene: 5. Germline V CDR1 and CDR2: MNHNY, SVGAGI (reference sequence). The CDR3 nucleotides are TGTGCCAGCAGCCAACAGGGGGCAGCAACTAATGAAAAACTGTTTTTT. Its translation is CASSQQGAATNEKLFF.

The chain employs TRBV5-1 and TRBJ2-7; D not resolved. CDR3 length: 14 amino acids. CDR1 is SGHRS and CDR2 is YFSETQ in the germline V gene. The germline V and J ends were trimmed by 0 bases and 0 bases, with 7 bases remaining between them. In DNA, the CDR3 is TGCGCCAGCAGCTTGGTTGGGGACTCCTACGAGCAGTACTTC. The encoded protein is CASSLVGDSYEQYF. Full variable domain (missing parts from reference TRBV5-1 and TRBJ2-7): KAGVTQTPRYLIKTRGQQVTLSCSPISGHRSVSWYQQTPGQGLQFLFEYFSETQRNKGNFPGRFSGRQFSNSRSEMNVSTLELGDSALYLCASSLVGDSYEQYFGPGTRLTVT.

V usage is TRBV5-1 and J usage is TRBJ2-3; a weak D match, TRBD1 (5 bases). Trimming removed 1 base from V and 5 bases from J, with 11 bases in between. The length of the CDR3 is 14 residues. The germline V gene has CDR1 SGHRS and CDR2 YFSETQ. The chain's CDR3 is CASSLKQGVDTQYF. DNA for the CDR3: TGCGCCAGCAGCTTGAAGCAGGGTGTAGATACGCAGTATTTT. Filled out from reference TRBV5-1 and TRBJ2-3, the complete variable domain reads KAGVTQTPRYLIKTRGQQVTLSCSPISGHRSVSWYQQTPGQGLQFLFEYFSETQRNKGNFPGRFSGRQFSNSRSEMNVSTLELGDSALYLCASSLKQGVDTQYFGPGTRLTVL.

V usage is TRBV19 and J usage is TRBJ2-5; D ambiguous. CDR3 length equals 16 residues. Trimming left V 3 bases short and J 2 bases short, with 16 bases between. In germline, CDR1 is LNHDA, CDR2 SQIVND (reference sequence). CDR3 coding DNA: TGTGCCAGTAGTATTCTTCCCCTACCGACACAAGAGACCCAGTACTTC. Residues: CASSILPLPTQETQYF.

This clone appeared a few times. V is TRBV5-5 and J is TRBJ2-7; TRBD2 matches at 7 bases. The CDR3 has 13 amino acids. J was trimmed by 5 bases and V by 4 bases; bases with no gene match: 6. The V gene's germline CDR1 is SGHKS and CDR2 YYEKEE (reference sequence). The CDR3 loop reads CASSRTSRDEQYF. The CDR3 nucleotides read TGTGCCAGCAGCCGGACTAGTCGGGACGAGCAGTACTTC.

The chain joins TRBV6-5 to TRBJ1-2; TRBD1 agrees at 7 bases. CDR3 size: 15 residues. V trimming: 0 bases; J trimming: 7 bases; junction bases outside the gene matches: 8. Germline-derived CDR1 and CDR2 are MNHEY and SVGAGI. CDR3 in DNA: TGTGCCAGCAGTTACTCAAGGGGGCTAACTAGTGGCTACACCTTC. This translates into CASSYSRGLTSGYTF.

The genes are TRBV6-5 and TRBJ2-1; D uncertain. Germline V gives CDR1 MNHEY, CDR2 SVGAGI. The CDR3 has 11 residues. Trimming shortened V by 0 bases and J by 6 bases, and 0 bases separated the two germline ends. CDR3 region: CASSYSNEQFF. CDR3 DNA sequence: TGTGCCAGCAGTTACTCCAATGAGCAGTTCTTC.

This chain uses TRBV7-9 with TRBJ1-3; D is ambiguous. V lost 3 bases and J 0 bases, leaving 9 bases between the germline ends. The CDR3 sequence is 15 residues long. CDR1 SEHNR and CDR2 FQNEAQ come from the germline V gene (reference sequence). The CDR3, as DNA: TGTGCCAGCAGCTTCATTTTAAGCTCTGGAAACACCATATATTTT. This gives the protein CASSFILSSGNTIYF. The whole variable domain, filled in from reference TRBV7-9 and TRBJ1-3, reads DTGVSQNPRHKITKRGQNVTFRCDPISEHNRLYWYRQTLGQGPEFLTYFQNEAQLEKSRLLSDRFSAERPKGSFSTLEIQRTEQGDSAMYLCASSFILSSGNTIYFGEGSWLTVV.

J is TRBJ1-5 and V is TRBV6-5; D gene ambiguous. Germline values: CDR1 MNHEY, CDR2 SVGAGI. The CDR3 has 14 amino acids. The V end lost 6 bases, the J end lost 3 bases, and 12 bases lay between the germline ends. CDR3 in amino acids: CASSSRRVNQPQHF. CDR3 in DNA: TGTGCCAGCAGCTCACGACGAGTCAATCAGCCCCAGCATTTT.

The chain combines TRBV7-2 with TRBJ1-4, with unresolved D. The CDR3 has 12 amino acids. Germline V gene data show CDR1 as SGHTA and CDR2 as FQGNSA. V lost 3 bases, J lost 11 bases, and 10 bases lay in between. The chain's CDR3 is CASSFEVGKLFF. The DNA of the CDR3 is TGTGCCAGCAGCTTTGAGGTGGGGAAACTGTTTTTT.

The V gene is TRBV30, the J gene TRBJ2-3, with TRBD1 as a possible D gene (6 bases). Germline CDR1 is GTSNPN and CDR2 is SVGIG (reference sequence). This CDR3 is 14 amino acids long. V was trimmed by 0 bases and J by 5 bases, leaving 12 bases between them. DNA of the CDR3: TGTGCCTGGAGTGTTAGACAGGCCAGAGATACGCAGTATTTT. The encoded protein is CAWSVRQARDTQYF.

This sequence joins TRBV4-1 and TRBJ1-5; D is perhaps TRBD1 (5 bases). Trimming pared 1 base from V and 6 bases from J, leaving 16 bases between. CDR3 size: 16 residues. Germline CDR1 MGHRA, CDR2 YSYEKL. CDR3 sequence reads: CASSQGGQGGGQPQHF. CDR3 sequence (DNA): TGCGCCAGCAGCCAAGGGGGCCAGGGAGGCGGTCAGCCCCAGCATTTT.

This clone was seen only once. V usage is TRBV7-6 and J usage is TRBJ1-2; the D is unclear. Trimming left V 3 bases short and J 7 bases short, with 12 bases between. There are 13 residues in the CDR3. Germline-derived CDR1 and CDR2 are SGHVS and FNYEAQ. The CDR3 reads CASSLEGSSGYTF. In DNA, the CDR3 is TGTGCCAGCAGCTTGGAGGGATCCAGTGGCTACACCTTC.

The chain links TRBV5-1 to TRBJ2-2; TRBD2 matches at 7 bases. This CDR3 has 15 amino acids. The V gene end was trimmed by 4 bases and the J gene end by 7 bases; junction bases not matched to a gene: 10. In germline, CDR1 is SGHRS, CDR2 YFSETQ. The CDR3 DNA follows: TGCGCCAGCAGCAGGATCCTAGCGGACAACGGGGAGCTGTTTTTT. Amino acids: CASSRILADNGELFF.

CDR3 bases: TGTGCCAGCTCTTCCGATGATAACACCATATATTTT. It encodes CASSSDDNTIYF. The chain joins TRBV18 to TRBJ1-3; D gene uncertain. The germline CDR1 and CDR2 sequences are KGHSH and LQKENI. V was pared by 6 bases and J by 7 bases, with 10 bases between. The CDR3 runs to 12 residues. Together with reference TRBV18 and TRBJ1-3, the CDR3 gives the full variable domain: NAGVMQNPRHLVRRRGQEARLRCSPMKGHSHVYWYRQLPEEGLKFMVYLQKENIIDESGMPKERFSAEFPKEGPSILRIQQVVRGDSAAYFCASSSDDNTIYFGEGSWLTVV.